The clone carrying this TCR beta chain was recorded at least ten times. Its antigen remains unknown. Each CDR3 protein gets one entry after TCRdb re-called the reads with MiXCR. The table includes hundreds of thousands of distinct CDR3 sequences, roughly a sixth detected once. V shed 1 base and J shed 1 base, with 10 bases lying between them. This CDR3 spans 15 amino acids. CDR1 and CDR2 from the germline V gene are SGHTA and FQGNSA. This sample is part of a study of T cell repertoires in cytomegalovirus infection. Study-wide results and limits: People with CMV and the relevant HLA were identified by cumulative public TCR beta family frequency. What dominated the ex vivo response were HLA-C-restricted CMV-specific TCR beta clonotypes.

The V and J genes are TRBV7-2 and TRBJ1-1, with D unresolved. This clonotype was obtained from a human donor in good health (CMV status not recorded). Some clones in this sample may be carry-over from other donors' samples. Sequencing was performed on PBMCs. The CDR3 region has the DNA TGTGCCAGCAGCTTAGTTCATATCGGGAACACTGAAGCTTTCTTT. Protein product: CASSLVHIGNTEAFF.